These T cell receptor beta chains were read from a single sample in a study of beta chain features in type 1 diabetes. Only in-frame clones appear in the TCRdb table, and some are missing; sequencing was by immunoSEQ multiplex PCR. The sample contains approximately 70,000 clones, nearly 50% of which appear only once. Sequenced: central memory CD4+ T cells from blood. The source of these receptors is a man aged 25 to 40 with type 1 diabetes. Both conserved end residues are part of each CDR3. The D gene is left open where the match is weak. A clone size is listed for some rows: how often the clone was seen (once, few, many), or a class if it is expanded.

clone_size j_call d_call v_call cdr3_aa cdr3_nt
once TRBJ1-6 . TRBV5-1 CASSLSGPRNSPLHF TGCGCCAGCAGCTTGTCAGGGCCCAGGAATTCACCCCTCCACTTT
few TRBJ1-6 TRBD1 TRBV4-1 CASSQETGSNNSPLHF TGCGCCAGCAGCCAGGAGACAGGGTCAAATAATTCACCCCTCCACTTT
few TRBJ2-2 TRBD2 TRBV11-2 CASSLNGGANTGELFF TGTGCCAGCAGCTTAAACGGGGGGGCGAACACCGGGGAGCTGTTTTTT
. TRBJ2-5 . TRBV7-9 CASAQKKETQYF TGTGCCAGCGCACAGAAAAAAGAGACCCAGTACTTC
. TRBJ2-1 . TRBV2 CASSEDSNEQFF TGTGCCAGCAGTGAAGACTCCAATGAGCAGTTCTTC
. TRBJ2-7 TRBD2 TRBV18 CASSPPGLAGGAGGEQYF TGTGCCAGCTCACCACCAGGACTAGCGGGAGGTGCTGGCGGCGAGCAGTACTTC
. TRBJ1-4 TRBD1 TRBV19 CASSPTTGGGLFF TGTGCCAGTAGTCCCACGACAGGGGGAGGACTGTTTTTT
few TRBJ1-1 . TRBV30 CAWRSQVNTEAFF TGTGCCTGGAGGTCTCAGGTGAACACTGAAGCTTTCTTT
. TRBJ1-5 TRBD1 TRBV27 CASSPRPDRGILRPQHF TGTGCCAGCAGTCCCCGGCCGGACAGGGGCATCCTTCGACCCCAGCATTTT
. TRBJ1-2 TRBD1 TRBV27 CASRRTGSYGYTF TGTGCCAGCAGGAGGACAGGGAGCTATGGCTACACCTTC
. TRBJ2-3 TRBD2 TRBV19 CASSTGTSGTDTQYF TGTGCCAGTAGTACTGGGACTAGCGGCACAGATACGCAGTATTTT
. TRBJ1-2 . TRBV19 CASSPPPTGGGYTF TGTGCCAGTAGTCCCCCCCCGACAGGTGGTGGCTACACCTTC
few TRBJ1-3 . TRBV10-3 CAISESSTGISGNTIYF TGTGCCATCAGTGAGTCCTCTACAGGGATCTCTGGAAACACCATATATTTT
. TRBJ1-1 . TRBV5-1 CASSLGTVKTEAFF TGCGCCAGCAGCTTGGGGACAGTTAAAACCGAAGCTTTCTTC
. TRBJ2-1 . TRBV7-8 CASSARLTSYNEQFF TGTGCCAGCAGCGCTAGGCTCACCTCCTACAATGAGCAGTTCTTC
. TRBJ2-2 TRBD2 TRBV25-1 CASSGGLAGVSWELFF TGTGCCAGCAGTGGTGGACTAGCGGGAGTTAGCTGGGAGCTGTTTTTT
. TRBJ2-1 TRBD1 TRBV30 CAWRGQGAGNEQFF TGTGCCTGGAGGGGACAGGGGGCGGGGAATGAGCAGTTCTTC
. TRBJ2-2 TRBD1 TRBV30 CAWSVGTGGNTGELFF TGTGCCTGGAGTGTCGGGACAGGTGGGAACACCGGGGAGCTGTTTTTT